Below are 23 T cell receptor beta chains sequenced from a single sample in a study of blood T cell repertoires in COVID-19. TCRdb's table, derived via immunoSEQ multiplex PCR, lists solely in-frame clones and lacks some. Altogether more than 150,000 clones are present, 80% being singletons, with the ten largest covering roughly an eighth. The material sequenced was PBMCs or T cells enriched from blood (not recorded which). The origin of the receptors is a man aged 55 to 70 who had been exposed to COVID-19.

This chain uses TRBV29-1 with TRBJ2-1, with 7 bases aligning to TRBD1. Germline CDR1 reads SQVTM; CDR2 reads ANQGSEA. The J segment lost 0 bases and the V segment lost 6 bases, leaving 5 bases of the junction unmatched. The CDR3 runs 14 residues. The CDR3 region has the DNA TGCAGCGTAAAGGGGGCGAGCTCCTACAATGAGCAGTTCTTC. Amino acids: CSVKGASSYNEQFF.

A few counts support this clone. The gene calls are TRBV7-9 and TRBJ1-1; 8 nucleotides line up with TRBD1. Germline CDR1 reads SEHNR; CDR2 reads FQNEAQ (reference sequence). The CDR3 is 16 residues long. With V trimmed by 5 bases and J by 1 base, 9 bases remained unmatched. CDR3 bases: TGTGCCAGCAGCCCGGATACCGGGACAGGGAACACTGAAGCTTTCTTT. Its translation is CASSPDTGTGNTEAFF.

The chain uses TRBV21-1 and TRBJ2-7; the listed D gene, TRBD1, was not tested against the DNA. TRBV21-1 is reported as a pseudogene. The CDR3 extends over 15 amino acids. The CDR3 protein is CASSTDRGSSYEQYF. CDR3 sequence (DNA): TGTGCCAGCAGCACCGACAGGGGGAGTTCCTACGAGCAGTACTTC.

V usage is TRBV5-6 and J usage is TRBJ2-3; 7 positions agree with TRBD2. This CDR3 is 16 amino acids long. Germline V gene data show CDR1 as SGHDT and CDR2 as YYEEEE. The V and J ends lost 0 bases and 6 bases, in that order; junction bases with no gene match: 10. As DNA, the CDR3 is TGTGCCAGCAGCTTGGAAGTGGCGGGAGAGGGGGATACGCAGTATTTT. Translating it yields CASSLEVAGEGDTQYF. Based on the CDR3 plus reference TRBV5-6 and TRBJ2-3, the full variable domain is DAGVTQSPTHLIKTRGQQVTLRCSPKSGHDTVSWYQQALGQGPQFIFQYYEEEERQRGNFPDRFSGHQFPNYSSELNVNALLLGDSALYLCASSLEVAGEGDTQYFGPGTRLTVL.

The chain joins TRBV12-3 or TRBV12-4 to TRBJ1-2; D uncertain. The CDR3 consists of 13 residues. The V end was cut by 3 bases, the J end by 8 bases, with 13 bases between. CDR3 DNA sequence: TGTGCCAGCAGTTTCCCCGACGGAGGCGGCTACACCTTC. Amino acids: CASSFPDGGGYTF.

CDR3 nucleotide sequence: TGTGCCAGCAGGGGACTAGCGGGACTCTACGAGCAGTACTTC. The encoded protein is CASRGLAGLYEQYF. The chain links TRBV28 to TRBJ2-7; 13 nucleotides match TRBD2. The germline gives CDR1 MDHEN, CDR2 SYDVKM. This CDR3 has 14 amino acids. V dropped 6 bases and J dropped 3; count of bases not matched to a gene: 2.

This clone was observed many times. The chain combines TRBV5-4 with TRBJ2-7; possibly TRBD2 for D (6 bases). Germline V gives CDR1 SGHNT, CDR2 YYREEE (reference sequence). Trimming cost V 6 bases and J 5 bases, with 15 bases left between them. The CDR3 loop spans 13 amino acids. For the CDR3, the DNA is TGTGCCAGCACCGGGGGTACTTTCCACGAGCAGTACTTC. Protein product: CASTGGTFHEQYF.

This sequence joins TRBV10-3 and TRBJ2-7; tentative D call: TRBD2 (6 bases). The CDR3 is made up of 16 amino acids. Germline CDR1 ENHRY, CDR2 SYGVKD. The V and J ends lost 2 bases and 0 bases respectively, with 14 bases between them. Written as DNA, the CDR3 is TGTGCCATCAGTGAGCCTAGCGACCGGAGCTCCTACGAGCAGTACTTC. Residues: CAISEPSDRSSYEQYF.

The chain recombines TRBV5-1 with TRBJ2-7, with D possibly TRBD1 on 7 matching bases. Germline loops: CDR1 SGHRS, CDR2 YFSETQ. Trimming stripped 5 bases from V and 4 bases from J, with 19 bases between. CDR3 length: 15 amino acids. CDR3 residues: CASRKGAGRGYEQYF. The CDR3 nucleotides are TGCGCCAGCAGAAAGGGGGCGGGAAGAGGTTACGAGCAGTACTTC.

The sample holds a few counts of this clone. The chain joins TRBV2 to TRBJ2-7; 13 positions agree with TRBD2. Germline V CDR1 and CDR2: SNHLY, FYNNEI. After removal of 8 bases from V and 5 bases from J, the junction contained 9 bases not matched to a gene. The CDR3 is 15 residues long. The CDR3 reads CASRSSGLAGDEQYF. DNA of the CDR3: TGTGCCAGCCGATCGTCCGGACTAGCGGGAGACGAGCAGTACTTC.

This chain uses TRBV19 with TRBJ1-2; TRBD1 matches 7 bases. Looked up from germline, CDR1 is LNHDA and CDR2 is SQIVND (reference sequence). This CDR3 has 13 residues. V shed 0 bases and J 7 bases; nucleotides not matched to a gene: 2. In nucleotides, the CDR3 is TGTGCCAGTAGTATAGATAGGGGGCCTGGCTACACCTTC. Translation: CASSIDRGPGYTF. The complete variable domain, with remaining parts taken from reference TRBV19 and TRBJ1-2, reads DGGITQSPKYLFRKEGQNVTLSCEQNLNHDAMYWYRQDPGQGLRLIYYSQIVNDFQKGDIAEGYSVSREKKESFPLTVTSAQKNPTAFYLCASSIDRGPGYTFGSGTRLTVV.

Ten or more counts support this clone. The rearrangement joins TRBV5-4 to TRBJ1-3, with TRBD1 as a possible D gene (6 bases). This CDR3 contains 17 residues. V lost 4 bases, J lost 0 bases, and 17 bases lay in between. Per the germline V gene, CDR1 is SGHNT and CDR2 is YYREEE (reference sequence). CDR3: CASSPWGQESSGNTIYF. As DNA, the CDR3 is TGTGCCAGCAGCCCCTGGGGGCAGGAGTCCTCTGGAAACACCATATATTTT.

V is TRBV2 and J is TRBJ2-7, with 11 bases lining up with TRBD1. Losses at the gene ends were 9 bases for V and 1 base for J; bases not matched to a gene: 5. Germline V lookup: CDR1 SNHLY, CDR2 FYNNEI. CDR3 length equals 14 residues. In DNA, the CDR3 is TGTGCCAGTTGGGGACAGGGGGTATCCTACGAGCAGTACTTC. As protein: CASWGQGVSYEQYF.

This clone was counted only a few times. The DNA of the CDR3 is TGTGCCAGCAGCTTAGCTTTCGGGGAGAGCCACTATGGCTACACCTTC. It encodes CASSLAFGESHYGYTF. The chain is built from TRBV7-2 and TRBJ1-2; D gene unclear. CDR3 length: 16 residues. The germline CDR1 and CDR2 sequences are SGHTA and FQGNSA. Deletions cut 0 bases from V and 3 bases from J, with 14 bases between.

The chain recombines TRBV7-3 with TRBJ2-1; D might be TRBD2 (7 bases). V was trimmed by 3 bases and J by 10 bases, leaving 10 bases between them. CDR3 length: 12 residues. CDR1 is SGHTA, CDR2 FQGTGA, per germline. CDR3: CASSLSGTEQFF. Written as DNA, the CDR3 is TGTGCCAGCAGCTTGAGCGGGACAGAGCAGTTCTTC.

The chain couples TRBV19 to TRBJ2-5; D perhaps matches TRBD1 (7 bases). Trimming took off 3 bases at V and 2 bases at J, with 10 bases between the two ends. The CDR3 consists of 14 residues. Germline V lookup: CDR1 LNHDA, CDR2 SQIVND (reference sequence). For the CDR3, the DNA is TGTGCCAGTAGTATGACAGGGAGGCAAGAGACCCAGTACTTC. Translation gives CASSMTGRQETQYF.

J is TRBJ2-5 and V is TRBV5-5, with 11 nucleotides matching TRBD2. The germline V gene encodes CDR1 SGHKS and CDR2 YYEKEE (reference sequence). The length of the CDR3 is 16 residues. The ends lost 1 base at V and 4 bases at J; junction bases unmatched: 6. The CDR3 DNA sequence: TGTGCCAGCAGCTTGACGGCTAGCGGGAGGTTAGAGACCCAGTACTTC. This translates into CASSLTASGRLETQYF.

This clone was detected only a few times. This chain's CDR3 is CASSPPGAGGATDTQYF. As DNA, the CDR3 is TGCGCCAGCAGCCCTCCGGGAGCGGGAGGGGCCACAGATACGCAGTATTTT. The V call is TRBV5-1, the J call TRBJ2-3, with 10 positions matching TRBD2. The CDR3 is made up of 17 amino acids. V was pared by 4 bases and J by 2 bases, with 10 bases of the junction left unmatched. Germline values: CDR1 SGHRS, CDR2 YFSETQ.

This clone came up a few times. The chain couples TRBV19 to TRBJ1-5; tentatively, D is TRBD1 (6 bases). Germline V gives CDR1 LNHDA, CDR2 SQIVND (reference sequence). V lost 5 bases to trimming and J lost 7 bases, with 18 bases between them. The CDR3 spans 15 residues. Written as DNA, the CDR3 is TGTGCCAGTAGTTCAGGGCAAGGGGGAGGGCAGCCCCAGCATTTT. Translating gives CASSSGQGGGQPQHF.

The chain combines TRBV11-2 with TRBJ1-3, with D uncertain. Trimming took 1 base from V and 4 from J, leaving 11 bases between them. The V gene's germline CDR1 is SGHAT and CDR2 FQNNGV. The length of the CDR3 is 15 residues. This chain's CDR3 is CASSLVSGFGNTIYF. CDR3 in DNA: TGTGCCAGCAGCTTAGTGTCCGGGTTCGGAAACACCATATATTTT. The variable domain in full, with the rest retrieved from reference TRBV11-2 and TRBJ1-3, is EAGVAQSPRYKIIEKRQSVAFWCNPISGHATLYWYQQILGQGPKLLIQFQNNGVVDDSQLPKDRFSAERLKGVDSTLKIQPAKLEDSAVYLCASSLVSGFGNTIYFGEGSWLTVV.

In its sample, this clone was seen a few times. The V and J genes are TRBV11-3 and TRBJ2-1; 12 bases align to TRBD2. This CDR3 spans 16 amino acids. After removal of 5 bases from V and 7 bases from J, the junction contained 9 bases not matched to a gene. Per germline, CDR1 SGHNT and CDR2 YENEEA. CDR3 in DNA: TGTGCCAGCAGCGCCCAGCTAGCGGGAGGGCTGAATGAGCAGTTCTTC. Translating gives CASSAQLAGGLNEQFF.

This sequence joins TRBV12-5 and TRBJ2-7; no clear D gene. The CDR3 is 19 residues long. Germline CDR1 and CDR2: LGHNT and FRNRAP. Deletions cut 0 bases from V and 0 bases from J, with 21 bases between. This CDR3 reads CASGLVRSAERRSSYEQYF. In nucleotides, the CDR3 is TGTGCTAGTGGTTTGGTACGGTCTGCCGAGCGAAGGAGCTCCTACGAGCAGTACTTC.

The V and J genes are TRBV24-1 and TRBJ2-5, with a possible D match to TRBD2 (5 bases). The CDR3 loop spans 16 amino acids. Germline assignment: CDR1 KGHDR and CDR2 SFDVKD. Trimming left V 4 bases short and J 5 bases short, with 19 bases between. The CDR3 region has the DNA TGTGCCACCAGTGACCCAACCCCGGGAAAGCTGGAGACCCAGTACTTC. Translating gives CATSDPTPGKLETQYF.